The 18 T cell receptor beta chains given below trace back to one sample, sequenced in a study of persistence of HIV-infected CD4 T cells. For these receptors, no antigen is known. The libraries were made with immunoSEQ version 4 in survey mode. The assay was immunoSEQ multiplex PCR, and TCRdb's table has in-frame clones only and misses some. Among tens of thousands of clones listed, about 90% were seen once. Cells were stimulated nonspecifically with anti-CD3/anti-CD28 magnetic beads. Sorting selected CD4+ T cells upregulating both CD40 ligand and CD69. Specimen: CD4+ T cells sorted from PBMCs after 18-hour stimulation, collected from a patient who received antiretroviral therapy. The receptors were sampled from an adult woman with HIV who was CMV-seropositive.

The V call is TRBV11-3, the J call TRBJ1-2, with TRBD1 matching 7 bases. Trimming at V came to 5 bases and at J to 3 bases, leaving 9 bases not matched to a gene. CDR3 length: 15 amino acids. Germline-derived CDR1 and CDR2 are SGHNT and YENEEA. As DNA, the CDR3 is TGTGCCAGCAGCCAATTTACAGGGGAGGACTATGGCTACACCTTC. It specifies CASSQFTGEDYGYTF.

The rearrangement links TRBV6-1 to TRBJ1-5, with D possibly being TRBD1 (5 bases). The V end lost 3 bases, the J end lost 9 bases, and 6 bases lay between the germline ends. The CDR3 contains 11 residues. Looked up from germline, CDR1 is MNHNS and CDR2 is SASEGT. CDR3 DNA: TGTGCCAGCAGTGACAGGGCGCCCCAGCATTTT. Translating it yields CASSDRAPQHF.

V and J are TRBV6-5 and TRBJ1-2; D gene ambiguous. CDR1 is MNHEY, CDR2 SVGAGI, per germline. Trimming stripped 2 bases from V and 4 bases from J, with 11 bases between. This CDR3 comprises 14 residues. This chain's CDR3 is CASSYAWVGYGYTF. Here the CDR3 DNA reads TGTGCCAGCAGTTACGCGTGGGTCGGCTATGGCTACACCTTC.

J is TRBJ2-4 and V is TRBV15; D may be TRBD1 (6 bases). The CDR3 extends over 16 amino acids. Germline V lookup: CDR1 LNHNV, CDR2 YYDKDF (reference sequence). V was cut by 3 bases and J by 0 bases, with 12 bases left in between. The CDR3 DNA reads TGTGCCACCAGCAGGCCACAGGGCCTAGCCAAAAACATTCAGTACTTC. It yields the protein CATSRPQGLAKNIQYF.

The chain has TRBV27 and TRBJ2-1, with TRBD2 matching over 12 bases. Germline CDR1 and CDR2: MNHEY and SMNVEV (reference sequence). This CDR3 region has 17 residues. V was pared by 8 bases and J by 6 bases, with 14 bases of the junction left unmatched. CDR3 DNA sequence: TGTGCCAGCGCTAGCGGGAGGGCCGTTTTCGTCCCCAATGAGCAGTTCTTC. Its translation is CASASGRAVFVPNEQFF.

This sequence joins TRBV7-2 and TRBJ2-2, with D possibly being TRBD2 (7 bases). CDR3 length: 18 amino acids. V was pared by 2 bases and J by 5 bases, with 21 bases between. CDR1 and CDR2 from the germline V gene are SGHTA and FQGNSA. The DNA for the CDR3 is TGTGCCAGCAGCTTAAGGGGGGGAGGCCAGGTGCTAACCGGGGAGCTGTTTTTT. Its protein is CASSLRGGGQVLTGELFF.

The V gene is TRBV6-1, the J gene TRBJ1-3; D is possibly TRBD1 (5 bases). In germline, CDR1 is MNHNS, CDR2 SASEGT. This CDR3 region has 15 residues. Trimming stripped 2 bases from V and 3 bases from J, with 11 bases between. In DNA, the CDR3 is TGTGCCAGCAGTGAAACCCCAGGGAATGGAAACACCATATATTTT. Protein: CASSETPGNGNTIYF.

This rearrangement joins TRBV6-5 to TRBJ2-3; 10 bases are a match to TRBD1. Germline V gene sequence: CDR1 MNHEY, CDR2 SVGAGI. The CDR3 consists of 14 residues. With 6 bases clipped from V and 3 bases from J, the junction kept 3 bases outside the gene matches. The CDR3 DNA reads as TGTGCCAGCAGGGAGGGACAGGGGACAGATACGCAGTATTTT. This translates into CASREGQGTDTQYF.

The CDR3 bases are TGTGCCAGCAGCGTTGACAGGGGTTACGGAAACACCATATATTTT. Translating gives CASSVDRGYGNTIYF. The chain couples TRBV5-8 to TRBJ1-3; 8 positions match TRBD1. V gave up 4 bases and J gave up 4 bases; unmatched junction bases: 7. CDR3 length: 15 amino acids. The germline gives CDR1 SGHTS, CDR2 YDEGEE.

The chain uses TRBV6-5 and TRBJ1-2; TRBD1 matches at 7 bases. V gave up 6 bases and J gave up 5 bases; unmatched junction bases: 6. Germline V CDR1 and CDR2: MNHEY, SVGAGI. The CDR3 has 13 amino acids. CDR3 sequence reads: CASSDRVGYGYTF. The CDR3, as DNA: TGTGCCAGCAGCGACAGGGTGGGATATGGCTACACCTTC.

The count of this clone is one. This chain connects TRBV2 to TRBJ2-5; TRBD1 matches at 7 bases. V shed 5 bases, J shed 2 bases, and the junction held 5 bases outside the gene matches. CDR3 length: 14 amino acids. Per the germline V gene, CDR1 is SNHLY and CDR2 is FYNNEI. CDR3 coding DNA: TGTGCCAGCAGTTATACAGGGGTGCAAGAGACCCAGTACTTC. Amino acids: CASSYTGVQETQYF.

The chain combines TRBV4-3 with TRBJ1-1; unclear D gene. This CDR3 is 13 amino acids long. Trimming took off 5 bases at V and 0 bases at J, with 7 bases between the two ends. Germline V gives CDR1 LGHNA, CDR2 YSLEER. This CDR3 reads CASSRTVNTEAFF. The CDR3, as DNA: TGCGCCAGCAGCAGAACAGTGAACACTGAAGCTTTCTTT.

The gene calls are TRBV5-6 and TRBJ2-7; no clear D gene. This CDR3 has 16 residues. The V and J ends lost 0 bases and 3 bases respectively, with 16 bases between them. The germline V gene encodes CDR1 SGHDT and CDR2 YYEEEE. CDR3 in amino acids: CASSLGSLRALYEQYF. Here the CDR3 DNA reads TGTGCCAGCAGCTTGGGTAGCCTCCGGGCCCTCTACGAGCAGTACTTC. Variable domain in full (rest from reference TRBV5-6 and TRBJ2-7): DAGVTQSPTHLIKTRGQQVTLRCSPKSGHDTVSWYQQALGQGPQFIFQYYEEEERQRGNFPDRFSGHQFPNYSSELNVNALLLGDSALYLCASSLGSLRALYEQYFGPGTRLTVT.

The chain uses TRBV15 and TRBJ2-5; unclear D gene. Trimming left V 0 bases short and J 5 bases short, with 13 bases between. This CDR3 has 15 residues. From germline, CDR1 is LNHNV and CDR2 YYDKDF (reference sequence). In DNA, the CDR3 is TGTGCCACCAGCAGAGATGGAGTTAGCCGTGAGACCCAGTACTTC. Amino acid sequence: CATSRDGVSRETQYF.

This chain connects TRBV28 to TRBJ2-1, with D perhaps matching TRBD1 or TRBD2 (5 bases each). Germline assignment: CDR1 MDHEN and CDR2 SYDVKM. The CDR3 runs to 15 residues. Trimming shortened V by 4 bases and J by 5 bases, and 15 bases separated the two germline ends. The CDR3 region is CASSSGRGGHNEQFF. The DNA for the CDR3 is TGTGCCAGCAGTTCGGGGCGCGGAGGTCACAATGAGCAGTTCTTC. The full variable domain, its missing parts supplied by reference TRBV28 and TRBJ2-1, is DVKVTQSSRYLVKRTGEKVFLECVQDMDHENMFWYRQDPGLGLRLIYFSYDVKMKEKGDIPEGYSVSREKKERFSLILESASTNQTSMYLCASSSGRGGHNEQFFGPGTRLTVL.

This sequence joins TRBV5-4 and TRBJ1-4; 8 positions match TRBD1. The CDR3 sequence is 17 residues long. J gave up 0 bases and V 2 bases, and 6 bases lay outside the gene matches. Germline V CDR1 and CDR2: SGHNT, YYREEE (reference sequence). The chain's CDR3 is CASSLDRGTATNEKLFF. The CDR3 bases are TGTGCCAGCAGCTTAGACAGGGGCACTGCAACTAATGAAAAACTGTTTTTT.

The V call is TRBV28, the J call TRBJ1-5; 7 bases match TRBD1. Germline V gene data show CDR1 as MDHEN and CDR2 as SYDVKM. The CDR3 spans 15 residues. The trim removed 4 bases at V and 2 bases at J, leaving 5 bases unmatched. The CDR3 DNA reads as TGTGCCAGCAGTTCCCCTGGACAGGGCAATCAGCCCCAGCATTTT. Encoded protein: CASSSPGQGNQPQHF.

This chain uses TRBV7-7 with TRBJ1-3; a possible D gene is TRBD1 (5 bases). There are 18 residues in the CDR3. CDR1 and CDR2 (germline): SSHAT, FNYEAQ (reference sequence). V gave up 4 bases and J gave up 0 bases, with 19 bases separating them. CDR3 nucleotide sequence: TGTGCCAGCAGCTCCCATCAAAGGCAGGGAGGCTCTGGAAACACCATATATTTT. Residues: CASSSHQRQGGSGNTIYF.